This record looks at one T cell receptor beta chain sequence and its context. This specimen comes from a study of blood T cell repertoires in COVID-19. The germline CDR1 and CDR2 sequences are SGHRS and YFSETQ. The CDR3 length is 15 residues. Losses at the gene ends were 4 bases for V and 3 bases for J; bases not matched to a gene: 6. Measured with immunoSEQ multiplex PCR; TCRdb has only the in-frame clones, and not every one. The sample contains some 250,000 clones, approximately 85% of which appear only once. The sample consisted of PBMCs or T cells enriched from blood (not recorded which). The source of this sequence is a woman aged 45-60 years who had recovered from COVID-19. The V and J genes are TRBV5-1 and TRBJ2-3, with 9 positions matching TRBD1. In DNA form, the CDR3 reads TGCGCCAGCAGCGATGGGACAGGGAGGACAGATACGCAGTATTTT. Protein sequence: CASSDGTGRTDTQYF.